This T cell receptor beta chain derives from a study of early stage breast cancer tumors. TCRdb's copy holds only in-frame clones and misses some; the assay was immunoSEQ multiplex PCR. Of tens of thousands of clones in the sample, around 80% were seen once. The germline V gene encodes CDR1 MNHEY and CDR2 SVGAGI. The ends were cut back, 6 bases at V and 4 bases at J, with 13 bases in the middle. The CDR3 is 13 residues long. The TCR sequence derives from a young adult with breast cancer. Sequenced material: blood. V is TRBV6-5 and J is TRBJ2-7; D gene ambiguous. CDR3 amino acids: CASSEEGIYEQYF. For the CDR3, the DNA is TGTGCCAGCAGCGAAGAAGGGATTTACGAGCAGTACTTC.